This T cell receptor beta chain derives from a study of shared clonotypes between healthy human individuals (dated by TCRdb to between 2020 and 2021). For context, the study as a whole: A few men and two women, aged 18 to 49 years, made up the cohort. For each donor, three plates each were used for CD4 naive and CD4 memory, two plates were used for CD8 naive, and one plate was used for CD8 memory. Between about 0.85 and 9.5 billion PBMCs per donor were obtained by leukapheresis. To estimate repertoire size and how much clonotype sharing occurs between individuals, the study deeply sequenced the blood TCR repertoires of several healthy adults. Different laboratories and diverse techniques were used to prepare libraries and sequence TCR repertoires, to increase sequencing depth and limit assay-specific biases.

This clone has a single count. Its binding antigen is unknown. Nothing much larger sits one base from this clone, and base qualities are not available. The donors were healthy, HIV-negative adults who had no recently reported acute infections or vaccinations. All donors were Caucasian adults living in Nashville, Tennessee, USA. CD4+ T cells were enriched by magnetic negative selection, after which naive cells were positively selected on CD45RA and the negative fraction was taken as the memory subset. Blood was obtained by leukapheresis, after which PBMCs were separated by Ficoll-Histopaque density gradient centrifugation and cryopreserved in liquid nitrogen vapor phase. Analytical flow cytometry was used to check the purity and quantity of each magnetically sorted T cell population. Each sorted fraction had its genomic DNA isolated and then quantified by UV absorbance on a Nanodrop 2000c. The CDR3 sequence holds 15 residues, the cysteine and phenylalanine included. Only the CDR3 portion is preserved as DNA: 45 bases, with reading frame beginning at the first base. The germline V gene yields MDHEN for CDR1 and SYDVKM for CDR2. Trimming costs V 5 bases and J 0 bases, and their ends lie 13 bases apart.

Broader findings and caveats from the paper: Incomplete sequencing was indicated by rarefaction of sorted-subset datasets, despite the large sequencing depth. Only blood was sampled, and tissue TCR repertoires likely differ from those in blood. Naive subsets generally had larger estimated clonotype richness than memory subsets. Based on pairwise subsampling, the degree of clonotype sharing among donors was expected to be affected by sequencing depth. Clonotypes shared by all four sorted-subset donors showed higher generation probabilities than non-shared clonotypes. About 4.5% of naive CD4, 3.5% of naive CD8, roughly 2.5% of memory CD4, and less than 0.45% of memory CD8 clonotypes were shared across four donors. Because the study included only a small number of donors, the genetic and exposure-history diversity represented was limited.

Using the deep immunoSEQ assay, TCR CDR3 regions were amplified from genomic DNA by multiplex PCR. Genomic DNA extracted from each cell subset was distributed evenly over all wells of several immunoSEQ 96-well plates, and each plate served as one replicate. For sorted subsets, roughly 200 ng of genomic DNA, equivalent to roughly 30,000 T cell genomes, went into each replicate PCR. Purified libraries were measured with a Qubit 3.0 fluorometer, size-checked on a Bioanalyzer 2100, and measured again with the KAPA Library Quantification kit. A separate single-read 150-cycle Illumina NextSeq 550 flow cell was used to sequence each immunoSEQ 96-well plate. Concerning the study's data processing: Because the immunoSEQ output included only junctional sequences and no quality scores, the filtering could not be the same as the filtering used for full-length reads. Sequences were annotated with PyIR, a Python wrapper for IgBLAST v1.9, using IMGT germline references to assign V/J genes and CDR3. Any read was removed if the V/J assignment was weak (E-value above 1e-6), the CDR3 was missing, or the read contained stop codons, out-of-frame junctions, or ambiguous translated residues. V3J clonotypes were defined as sequences sharing an identical inferred V gene, J gene, and CDR3 amino acid sequence. The percentage overlap between two repertoires was calculated by dividing the number of shared unique clonotypes by the size of the smaller repertoire. Repertoire richness was assessed with RTK rarefaction, the Chao1 estimator, and Recon v2.1 estimates of unobserved clonotypes. Generation probabilities were computed with OLGA for all TCRbeta clonotypes obtained by the gDNA method from several donors. The table comes from immuneACCESS by way of TCRdb, which keeps in-frame sequences with V and J called. Part of the clones is missing from these tables; in studies checked, under half for an unresolved V gene and the rest for unknown reasons. That table is the source of V, J and clone size, and D and trimming were worked out from the DNA. Present in this sample are about 2.4 million clones, 85% to 95% of which were seen just once. 0.14% of the sample is held by the ten biggest clonotypes.

The rearrangement joined TRBV28 to TRBJ1-1, with TRBD1 tentatively as D gene (6 bases match). The sequence was obtained from a man between 18 and 35 years old in good health. Sequenced material: naive CD4+ T cells sorted from blood. This sample's cell subset or site label indicates: CD45RA+ positively selected. The DNA sequence is given as TGTGCCAGCAGTCCAATAGGACAGTTGAACACTGAAGCTTTCTTT. It encodes CASSPIGQLNTEAFF.